These T cell receptor beta chains were read from a single sample in a study of cytomegalovirus exposure and HLA in healthy donors. The protocol was immunoSEQ multiplex PCR, while the TCRdb copy is restricted to in-frame clones and leaves out a portion. The table records roughly 110,000 clones, around 82% of them present only once. Input material: PBMCs. Receptors were obtained from a man in his fifties or sixties in good health and CMV-seronegative. The CDR3 runs from the conserved cysteine through the conserved F or W. D genes are given only for firm matches. Some rows have no size entry. The others give once, few or many, or a class for an expanded clone.

v_gene	j_gene	d_gene	abundance	CDR3aa	CDR3nt
TRBV15	TRBJ1-1	.	.	CATSRDLDFTEASF	TGTGCCACCAGCAGAGATTTAGATTTCACTGAAGCTTCCTTT
TRBV18	TRBJ2-7	TRBD2	once	CASSPQLAKEQYF	TGTGCCAGCTCACCGCAACTAGCGAAAGAGCAGTACTTC
TRBV5-1	TRBJ2-5	TRBD2	few	CASSPGPFGSGGYQETQYF	TGCGCCAGCAGCCCCGGACCGTTTGGTAGCGGGGGGTACCAAGAGACCCAGTACTTC
TRBV9	TRBJ2-7	TRBD1	.	CASSVGQGPSYEQYF	TGTGCCAGCAGCGTAGGACAGGGCCCCTCCTACGAGCAGTACTTC
TRBV27	TRBJ2-3	.	once	CASSSYRRGRTDTQYF	TGTGCCAGCAGTTCTTACAGGAGGGGCCGAACAGATACGCAGTATTTT
TRBV13	TRBJ2-5	.	.	CASSLDRKETQYF	TGTGCCAGCAGCTTAGACAGGAAAGAGACCCAGTACTTC
TRBV7-6	TRBJ1-5	.	.	CASSFADNQPQHF	TGTGCCAGCAGCTTTGCGGACAATCAGCCCCAGCATTTT
TRBV10-1	TRBJ1-1	.	.	CASSESGVKPEAFF	TGCGCCAGCAGTGAGTCAGGGGTGAAACCTGAAGCTTTCTTT
TRBV19	TRBJ2-1	.	.	CASSMGRANEQFF	TGTGCCAGTAGTATGGGCAGGGCGAATGAGCAGTTCTTC
TRBV11-2	TRBJ1-1	TRBD1	few	CASSLATGGGTEAFF	TGTGCCAGCAGCTTAGCGACAGGGGGCGGGACTGAAGCTTTCTTT